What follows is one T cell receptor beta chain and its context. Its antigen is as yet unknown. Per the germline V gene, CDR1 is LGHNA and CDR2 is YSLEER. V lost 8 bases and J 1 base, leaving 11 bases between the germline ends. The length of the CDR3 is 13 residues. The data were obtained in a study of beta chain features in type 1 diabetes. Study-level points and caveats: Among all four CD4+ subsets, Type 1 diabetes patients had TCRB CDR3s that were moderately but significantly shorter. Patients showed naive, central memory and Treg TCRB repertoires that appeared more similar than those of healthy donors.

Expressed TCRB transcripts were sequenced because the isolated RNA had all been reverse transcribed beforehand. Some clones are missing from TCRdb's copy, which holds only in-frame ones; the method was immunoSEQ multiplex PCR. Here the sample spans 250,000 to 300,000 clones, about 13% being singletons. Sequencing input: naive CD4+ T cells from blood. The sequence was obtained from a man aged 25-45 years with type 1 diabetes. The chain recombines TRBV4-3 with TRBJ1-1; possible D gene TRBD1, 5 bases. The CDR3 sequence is CASGGTQNTEAFF. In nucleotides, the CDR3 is TGCGCCAGCGGAGGGACCCAGAACACTGAAGCTTTCTTT.